This paragraph reports one T cell receptor beta chain. Its target is not known. The read comes to an end 3 residues before the CDR3 does, leaving the germline J gene to fill in the end. Profiling relied on immunoSEQ multiplex PCR, and the TCRdb table lists in-frame clones only, not all of them. This sample's table reports 30,000 to 40,000 clones. This specimen belongs to a study of T cells in women clearing cervical HPV infection. Whole-study context: HLA type stays a possible confounder, typing being limited. Notes on the study in general: Each sample's T-cell count was unknown, possibly confounding richness. Effector/memory and HPV-specific T cells were not isolated, and association timing is unknown.

CDR3 length: 14 amino acids. The J segment lost 1 base and the V segment lost 2 bases, leaving 4 bases of the junction unmatched. CDR1 is DFQATT, CDR2 SNEGSKA, per germline (reference sequence). The sequencing input was blood buffy coat. The rearrangement joins TRBV20-1 to TRBJ1-2; 7 nucleotides agree with TRBD1. The TCR was taken from a woman between 18 and 70 years old with a cervical HPV16 infection that either progressed to CIN3+ or cleared (not recorded which). Incomplete CDR3 DNA: TGCAGTGCTAGATACCGACAGGGTAACTATGGC. This translates into CSARYRQGNYG. The CDR3 in its entirety is CSARYRQGNYGYTF.